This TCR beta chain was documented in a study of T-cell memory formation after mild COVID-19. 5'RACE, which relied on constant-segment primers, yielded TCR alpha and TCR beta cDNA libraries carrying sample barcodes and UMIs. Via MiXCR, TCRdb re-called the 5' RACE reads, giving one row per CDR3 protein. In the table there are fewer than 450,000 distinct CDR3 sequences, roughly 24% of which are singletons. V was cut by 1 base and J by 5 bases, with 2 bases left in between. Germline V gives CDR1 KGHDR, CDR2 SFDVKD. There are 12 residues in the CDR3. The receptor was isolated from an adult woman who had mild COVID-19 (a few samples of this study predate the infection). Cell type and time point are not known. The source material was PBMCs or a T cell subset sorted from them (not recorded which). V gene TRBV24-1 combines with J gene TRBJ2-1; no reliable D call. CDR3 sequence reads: CATSDLNNEQFF. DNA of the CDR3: TGTGCCACCAGTGATTTAAACAATGAGCAGTTCTTC.